This entry features one T cell receptor (beta chain) sequence. What it binds is not known. Primers: 60 Vbeta forward and 13 Jbeta reverse. Data came from immunoSEQ multiplex PCR; TCRdb stores just in-frame clones and leaves some out. This repertoire shows 220,000 or so clones, approximately 70% found once; its top ten account for 1.8%. This specimen comes from a study of cytomegalovirus exposure and HLA in healthy donors. Study-wide results and caveats: The records held CMV serostatus as the only immune exposure information. The study carried out a later analysis of TCR beta sequences. It associated 15,000 to 20,000 of them with specific HLA alleles at a false discovery rate of 0.05. A list of 164 TCR beta chains associated with cytomegalovirus was given.

The CDR3 covers 12 residues. After removal of 5 bases from V and 8 bases from J, the junction contained 5 bases not matched to a gene. CDR1 is MNHNS and CDR2 is SASEGT in the germline V gene. Sequenced sample: PBMCs. J is TRBJ1-2 and V is TRBV6-1, with 7 positions matching TRBD1. The receptor's source is a woman under 40 in good health and CMV-seronegative. The CDR3 DNA reads as TGTGCCAGCAGTCCCGGGACAGCCGGCTACACCTTC. Translating it yields CASSPGTAGYTF.